The clone carrying this T cell receptor (beta chain) was detected once. Its target is not known. The sample is drawn from a study of cytomegalovirus exposure and HLA in healthy donors. Study-level findings and limits: Specificity for CMV antigens was confirmed in vitro for three of the CMV-associated chains. TCR beta chains numbering more than 150 were designated cytomegalovirus-associated.

The table came from immunoSEQ multiplex PCR; TCRdb's copy has only in-frame clones and leaves some out. The sample lists 150,000 to 200,000 clones, approximately 80% occurring once. Germline trimming cut 1 base from V and 8 bases from J; bases unmatched to any gene: 11. The CDR3 is 16 amino acids. Germline CDR1 is SGHRS and CDR2 is YFSETQ. The gene calls are TRBV5-1 and TRBJ2-1; 8 bases are shared with TRBD1. The sample consisted of PBMCs. This receptor was identified in a man aged 18 to 30 in good health and CMV-seropositive. The CDR3 sequence is CASSLNGRGLVDEQFF. CDR3 in DNA: TGCGCCAGCAGCTTGAACGGCAGGGGGCTGGTAGATGAGCAGTTCTTC.